This T cell receptor (beta chain) was captured by sequencing in a study of blood T cell repertoires in COVID-19. Original data processing: Quantification of nucleated cells was approximated via reference gene primer amplification. Profiling relied on immunoSEQ multiplex PCR, and the TCRdb table lists in-frame clones only, not all of them. The D gene and trimming were derived from the DNA, and the V and J assignments and clone size from that table. The sample includes around 200,000 clones, roughly 83% of them seen just once. This CDR3 comprises 14 residues. Per the germline V gene, CDR1 is SGHRS and CDR2 is YFSETQ. Trimming pared 3 bases from V and 0 bases from J, leaving 9 bases between.

The source material was peripheral blood. This receptor was taken from a middle-aged woman with COVID-19, enrolled during active disease. V usage is TRBV5-1 and J usage is TRBJ2-5; weak D call: TRBD2 (5 bases). CDR3 sequence reads: CASSSRGYQETQYF. The CDR3, as DNA: TGCGCCAGCAGCTCTCGAGGGTACCAAGAGACCCAGTACTTC.